Shown below are 32 T cell receptor beta chains from a single sample sequenced in a study of cytomegalovirus exposure and HLA in healthy donors. Amplification used 60 Vbeta primers and 13 Jbeta primers. Method: immunoSEQ multiplex PCR; TCRdb's copy keeps in-frame clones and lacks some. This sample has about 110,000 clones, with around 85% found just once. Sequences were obtained from PBMCs. These receptors all stem from a man aged 25 to 45 in good health and CMV-seronegative.

The chain is built from TRBV7-8 and TRBJ2-3; 12 bases align to TRBD2. The CDR3 is made up of 19 amino acids. With 0 bases clipped from V and 2 bases from J, the junction kept 9 bases outside the gene matches. Looked up from germline, CDR1 is SGHVS and CDR2 is FQNEAQ. CDR3 amino acids: CASSLAPGLAGTITDTQYF. The DNA for the CDR3 is TGTGCCAGCAGCTTAGCCCCCGGACTAGCGGGGACGATCACAGATACGCAGTATTTT.

The V and J genes are TRBV5-6 and TRBJ1-5; TRBD1 matches 9 bases. Losses at the gene ends were 4 bases for V and 2 bases for J; bases not matched to a gene: 7. Germline CDR1 SGHDT, CDR2 YYEEEE. The length of the CDR3 is 16 residues. CDR3: CASSPGQGTGNQPQHF. CDR3 coding DNA: TGTGCCAGCAGCCCCGGACAGGGGACGGGCAATCAGCCCCAGCATTTT.

The gene calls are TRBV27 and TRBJ2-7; the D gene is possibly TRBD1 (5 bases). The germline V gene has CDR1 MNHEY and CDR2 SMNVEV (reference sequence). V was cut by 5 bases and J by 6 bases, with 14 bases left in between. The CDR3 totals 13 residues. CDR3 amino acids: CASSHQGQGEQYF. The CDR3 coding sequence is TGTGCCAGCAGTCATCAGGGCCAGGGCGAGCAGTACTTC.

This chain connects TRBV2 to TRBJ2-3, with TRBD2 as a possible D gene (5 bases). Germline CDR1 reads SNHLY; CDR2 reads FYNNEI. The V end was cut by 0 bases, the J end by 2 bases, with 9 bases between. The CDR3 contains 15 residues. CDR3 amino acids: CASSEARAATDTQYF. The CDR3 nucleotides are TGTGCCAGCAGTGAAGCGCGGGCAGCCACAGATACGCAGTATTTT.

This clone has only a few counts. This chain uses TRBV30 with TRBJ2-7, with 7 bases that match TRBD2. V gave up 0 bases and J gave up 7 bases; unmatched junction bases: 9. The V gene's germline CDR1 is GTSNPN and CDR2 SVGIG (reference sequence). This CDR3 spans 14 amino acids. The CDR3 loop reads CAWSVLSGVGEQYF. The CDR3 region has the DNA TGTGCCTGGAGTGTACTAAGCGGGGTGGGTGAGCAGTACTTC.

The chain employs TRBV4-1 and TRBJ1-5; 7 nucleotides agree with TRBD1. The CDR3 length is 17 residues. Unmatched junction bases numbered 8, after V lost 1 base and J lost 2 bases. Germline assignment: CDR1 MGHRA and CDR2 YSYEKL. The CDR3, as DNA: TGCGCCAGCAGCCAAGGGGAAGGGGGGACAGGCAATCAGCCCCAGCATTTT. Translation gives CASSQGEGGTGNQPQHF.

The chain recombines TRBV6-1 with TRBJ1-5; D ambiguous. V dropped 4 bases and J dropped 11 bases, with 15 bases sitting between them. The germline V gene has CDR1 MNHNS and CDR2 SASEGT. This CDR3 contains 13 residues. DNA of the CDR3: TGTGCCAGCAGTGCCAAGAGCCTAACCTCCCAGCATTTT. It translates to CASSAKSLTSQHF.

This chain joins TRBV7-2 and TRBJ1-2, with D uncertain. The CDR3 contains 14 residues. With 5 bases removed from V and 2 bases from J, the gap between germline ends came to 12 bases. From germline, CDR1 is SGHTA and CDR2 FQGNSA. The CDR3 region has the DNA TGTGCCAGCAGCCAAAGGCCGGGAAACTATGGCTACACCTTC. The encoded protein is CASSQRPGNYGYTF.

This clone showed up many times. The chain has TRBV6-4 and TRBJ1-6; the match to TRBD1 covers 9 bases. From germline, CDR1 is MRHNA and CDR2 SNTAGT. The CDR3 extends over 15 amino acids. V lost 2 bases, J lost 6 bases, and 2 bases stayed unmatched. The CDR3: CASSDKGQGNSPLHF. Here the CDR3 DNA reads TGTGCCAGCAGTGACAAGGGACAGGGTAATTCACCCCTCCACTTT.

This clone was observed once. This rearrangement joins TRBV6-1 to TRBJ2-7; 9 positions match TRBD1. V dropped 3 bases and J dropped 2; count of bases not matched to a gene: 5. There are 15 residues in the CDR3. The germline V gene encodes CDR1 MNHNS and CDR2 SASEGT. CDR3 amino acids: CASSETGGRPYEQYF. The DNA of the CDR3 is TGTGCCAGCAGTGAGACAGGGGGGAGGCCCTACGAGCAGTACTTC.

The chain employs TRBV28 and TRBJ2-1; 9 bases map to TRBD2. V shed 3 bases and J 6 bases; nucleotides not matched to a gene: 3. The CDR3 totals 14 residues. Per germline, CDR1 MDHEN and CDR2 SYDVKM. The CDR3 sequence: CASSLSGRSNEQFF. CDR3 DNA: TGTGCCAGCAGTTTGAGCGGGAGGAGCAATGAGCAGTTCTTC.

V usage is TRBV7-9 and J usage is TRBJ2-7; D not resolved. CDR1 and CDR2 (germline): SEHNR, FQNEAQ (reference sequence). This CDR3 has 13 residues. Trimming took 0 bases from V and 0 from J, leaving 3 bases between them. CDR3 protein: CASSLALSYEQYF. The CDR3 DNA sequence: TGTGCCAGCAGCTTAGCCCTCTCCTACGAGCAGTACTTC.

The genes are TRBV19 and TRBJ2-5; 8 bases are shared with TRBD1. After removal of 4 bases from V and 4 bases from J, the junction contained 5 bases not matched to a gene. The germline CDR1 and CDR2 sequences are LNHDA and SQIVND (reference sequence). The CDR3 sequence is 14 residues long. In DNA, the CDR3 is TGTGCCAGTAGTACGAGACAGGGGATAGAGACCCAGTACTTC. This encodes CASSTRQGIETQYF.

This chain's CDR3 is CASSSYGRQGDQPQHF. CDR3 DNA: TGTGCCAGCAGTTCTTATGGTCGACAGGGGGATCAGCCCCAGCATTTT. The chain has TRBV6-5 and TRBJ1-5; 9 nucleotides align to TRBD1. The V gene's germline CDR1 is MNHEY and CDR2 SVGAGI. The trim removed 4 bases at V and 5 bases at J, leaving 9 bases unmatched. The CDR3 consists of 16 residues.

The chain couples TRBV7-6 to TRBJ2-3; 10 nucleotides match TRBD1. This CDR3 comprises 16 residues. Trimming removed 5 bases from V and 5 bases from J; junction bases left unmatched: 10. Germline lookup yields CDR1 SGHVS and CDR2 FNYEAQ. The CDR3 loop is CASSAHPRTGGDTQYF. The DNA for the CDR3 is TGTGCCAGCAGCGCCCACCCCAGGACAGGGGGAGATACGCAGTATTTT.

The V gene is TRBV14, the J gene TRBJ1-6, with D hard to call. The CDR3 spans 13 residues. Germline CDR1 SGHDN, CDR2 FVKESK. Trimming pared 1 base from V and 7 bases from J, leaving 5 bases between. In DNA, the CDR3 is TGTGCCAGCAGCCAAGGACAAAATTCACCCCTCCACTTT. It is translated as CASSQGQNSPLHF. The full variable domain, with the rest looked up from reference TRBV14 and TRBJ1-6, is EAGVTQFPSHSVIEKGQTVTLRCDPISGHDNLYWYRRVMGKEIKFLLHFVKESKQDESGMPNNRFLAERTGGTYSTLKVQPAELEDSGVYFCASSQGQNSPLHFGNGTRLTVT.

The V call is TRBV29-1, the J call TRBJ2-1; 14 bases are shared with TRBD2. V was clipped by 4 bases and J by 9 bases; unmatched bases: 8. This CDR3 is 15 amino acids long. Per germline, CDR1 SQVTM and CDR2 ANQGSEA. This CDR3 is CSVAPGLAGDGEQFF. The CDR3 nucleotides read TGCAGCGTTGCGCCGGGACTAGCGGGAGATGGTGAGCAGTTCTTC.

This chain links TRBV6-1 with TRBJ1-3; D might be TRBD1 (5 bases). CDR1 is MNHNS and CDR2 is SASEGT in the germline V gene. This CDR3 is built from 14 residues. Trimming removed 8 bases at V and 5 bases at J, with 16 bases between. CDR3 sequence: CASAPGTYRNTIYF. DNA for the CDR3: TGTGCCAGCGCACCCGGGACTTACAGAAACACCATATATTTT.

V is TRBV9 and J is TRBJ2-3, with 9 positions matching TRBD1. Germline CDR1 reads SGDLS; CDR2 reads YYNGEE. The CDR3 consists of 15 residues. Losses at the gene ends were 3 bases for V and 2 bases for J; bases not matched to a gene: 4. CDR3 loop: CASSATGGTTDTQYF. The CDR3 DNA reads as TGTGCCAGCAGCGCGACAGGGGGGACCACAGATACGCAGTATTTT.

V usage is TRBV7-8 and J usage is TRBJ1-1, with D tentatively TRBD1 (5 bases). The CDR3 length is 15 residues. Trimming removed 1 base from V and 3 bases from J, with 12 bases in between. CDR1 is SGHVS, CDR2 FQNEAQ, per germline. DNA for the CDR3: TGTGCCAGCAGCTTAGGGGCAGGGCCGTACACTGAAGCTTTCTTT. This encodes CASSLGAGPYTEAFF.

The rearrangement uses TRBV4-1 and TRBJ1-1, with D unclear. V was pared by 1 base and J by 9 bases, with 9 bases between. CDR3 length: 12 residues. Germline V gene sequence: CDR1 MGHRA, CDR2 YSYEKL. In DNA, the CDR3 is TGCGCCAGCAGCCAAGCCCCCCAGAAAGCTTTCTTT. This sequence encodes CASSQAPQKAFF.

V gene TRBV10-2 combines with J gene TRBJ2-5; possible D gene TRBD2, 7 bases. Germline V gene sequence: CDR1 WSHSY, CDR2 SAAADI. V gave up 8 bases and J gave up 5 bases, with 12 bases separating them. The CDR3 has 12 amino acids. Written as DNA, the CDR3 is TGCGCCAGCGGAGGGAGGGGGGAGACCCAGTACTTC. As protein: CASGGRGETQYF.

V gene TRBV5-4 combines with J gene TRBJ2-1, with TRBD1 identical over 7 bases. The CDR3 spans 13 residues. Germline-derived CDR1 and CDR2 are SGHNT and YYREEE (reference sequence). The junction had 11 bases not matched to a gene; V was cut back by 7 bases and J by 10 bases. CDR3 in amino acids: CASSARGQDEQFF. The CDR3 region has the DNA TGTGCCAGCTCCGCTAGGGGGCAGGACGAGCAGTTCTTC. Supplemented by reference TRBV5-4 and TRBJ2-1, the full variable domain reads ETGVTQSPTHLIKTRGQQVTLRCSSQSGHNTVSWYQQALGQGPQFIFQYYREEENGRGNFPPRFSGLQFPNYSSELNVNALELDDSALYLCASSARGQDEQFFGPGTRLTVL.

J is TRBJ2-3 and V is TRBV6-4; 8 bases fit TRBD2. Germline V gene lookup returns CDR1 MRHNA and CDR2 SNTAGT. J was trimmed by 0 bases and V by 5 bases; bases with no gene match: 4. The CDR3 runs 15 residues. DNA for the CDR3: TGTGCCAGCAGTATGGCGGGGGGTAGCACAGATACGCAGTATTTT. Amino acid sequence: CASSMAGGSTDTQYF.

In this sample, this clone turned up a few times. V usage is TRBV27 and J usage is TRBJ1-1, with 7 bases lining up with TRBD1. J lost 4 bases, V lost 2 bases, and 4 bases had no gene match. The CDR3 is 14 residues long. The germline gives CDR1 MNHEY, CDR2 SMNVEV (reference sequence). CDR3 bases: TGTGCCAGCAGTTTAGCAGGGGGGAGCACTGAAGCTTTCTTT. Translated: CASSLAGGSTEAFF.

The chain recombines TRBV5-1 with TRBJ2-1; TRBD2 might be the D (6 bases). CDR3 length equals 16 residues. Looked up from germline, CDR1 is SGHRS and CDR2 is YFSETQ. The V end was cut by 0 bases, the J end by 3 bases, with 13 bases between. CDR3 region: CASSLVLGLNYNEQFF. The CDR3, as DNA: TGCGCCAGCAGCTTGGTCTTGGGACTCAACTACAATGAGCAGTTCTTC.

The CDR3 DNA sequence: TGCGCCAGCAGCCAAACAGTGAACACTGAAGCTTTCTTT. It specifies CASSQTVNTEAFF. V and J are TRBV5-1 and TRBJ1-1; D gene uncertain. V lost 4 bases and J 0 bases, leaving 7 bases between the germline ends. Germline V gives CDR1 SGHRS, CDR2 YFSETQ. This CDR3 has 13 residues.

This clone was counted between two and nine times. The chain recombines TRBV6-5 with TRBJ2-7; TRBD1 might be the D (6 bases). Germline V gene lookup returns CDR1 MNHEY and CDR2 SVGAGI. V lost 7 bases, J lost 3 bases, and 13 bases lay in between. This CDR3 contains 13 residues. Here the CDR3 reads CASKGGTRYEQYF. In nucleotides, the CDR3 is TGTGCCAGCAAAGGGGGAACTCGCTACGAGCAGTACTTC.

The rearrangement links TRBV6-6 to TRBJ2-7, with TRBD2 identical over 8 bases. This CDR3 region has 15 residues. V dropped 0 bases and J dropped 2; count of bases not matched to a gene: 3. Germline V lookup: CDR1 MNHNY, CDR2 SVGAGI (reference sequence). In nucleotides, the CDR3 is TGTGCCAGCAGTTACTCGACGGGAGGGCCCTACGAGCAGTACTTC. This encodes CASSYSTGGPYEQYF.

The genes are TRBV4-2 and TRBJ1-5; D unresolved. Germline V gives CDR1 LGHNA, CDR2 YNFKEQ. This CDR3 is 15 amino acids long. V lost 4 bases and J lost 3, with 13 bases in between. The CDR3 region has the DNA TGTGCCAGCAGCCGCGGTGGGGAGGTCAATCAGCCCCAGCATTTT. Translated, it gives CASSRGGEVNQPQHF.

The chain is built from TRBV10-2 and TRBJ1-1, with D uncertain. The CDR3 covers 14 residues. Deletions cut 0 bases from V and 3 bases from J, with 8 bases between. The germline CDR1 and CDR2 sequences are WSHSY and SAAADI. The CDR3 loop reads CASSESGSYTEAFF. The CDR3 DNA follows: TGCGCCAGCAGTGAGTCGGGCAGCTACACTGAAGCTTTCTTT.

J is TRBJ2-7 and V is TRBV9; 13 bases map to TRBD2. Germline V gene data show CDR1 as SGDLS and CDR2 as YYNGEE. Germline trimming cut 3 bases from V and 5 bases from J; bases unmatched to any gene: 8. The CDR3 covers 16 residues. In nucleotides, the CDR3 is TGTGCCAGCAGCGCCCTACGGACTAGCGGGAGCCACGAGCAGTACTTC. It codes for CASSALRTSGSHEQYF.